This entry features one TCR beta chain sequence. The source of the sample is a study of cytomegalovirus exposure and HLA in healthy donors. This CDR3 comprises 15 residues. Germline CDR1 SEHNR, CDR2 FQNEAQ (reference sequence). V lost 5 bases and J lost 4, with 15 bases in between. PCR amplification relied on 60 Vbeta primers (plus 13 Jbeta primers). Assay: immunoSEQ multiplex PCR; the TCRdb copy retains only in-frame clones and omits some. This table holds approximately 150,000 clones, roughly 80% found once. The specimen sequenced was PBMCs. The TCR was taken from a man aged 25-45 years in good health and CMV-seronegative. The chain carries TRBV7-9 and TRBJ1-5, with a weak D call TRBD1 (5 bases). CDR3 nucleotides: TGTGCCAGCAGCCTGGGACCGGGAGGTAATCAGCCCCAGCATTTT. Its translation is CASSLGPGGNQPQHF.